The clone carrying this T cell receptor (beta chain) was seen at least ten times. Its antigen is not identified. This entry comes from a study of T cell repertoires in cytomegalovirus infection. Study results and caveats: Carriers of CMV plus the relevant HLA were identified by cumulative public TCR beta family frequency. Dominating the ex vivo response were HLA-C-restricted CMV-specific TCR beta clonotypes.

TCRdb redid the calling of the reads with MiXCR, one entry per CDR3 protein. Counted here are about 260,000 distinct CDR3 sequences, approximately 9% occurring once; the ten biggest clones make up about 15%. This CDR3 comprises 13 residues. V was pared by 10 bases and J by 3 bases, with 13 bases between. Germline loops: CDR1 SGHVS, CDR2 FQNEAQ. The sequence was collected from a human donor in good health (CMV status not recorded). Some clones in this sample may be carry-over from other donors' samples. Sequences were obtained from PBMCs. The chain links TRBV7-8 to TRBJ1-5; the D is unclear. The CDR3 is CATSDGYNQPQHF. Written as DNA, the CDR3 is TGTGCCACTTCAGACGGATACAATCAGCCCCAGCATTTT.